Shown below are 18 T cell receptor beta chains from a single sample sequenced in a study of metastatic and nonmetastatic thyroid tumors. TCRdb reassembled clones from the PCR reads with MiXCR. The data show about 41,000 clones, 20% to 30% seen once. Every patient underwent thyroid surgery untreated. The sequenced material came from tumor tissue. These receptors all stem from a female donor with papillary thyroid cancer or a benign thyroid nodule (not recorded which). Some clones in this sample may be carry-over from other donors' samples.

The genes are TRBV14 and TRBJ1-2; no firm D call. The CDR3 extends over 15 amino acids. V dropped 3 bases and J dropped 3 bases, with 14 bases sitting between them. Germline CDR1 SGHDN, CDR2 FVKESK. The CDR3 protein is CASSQMAGIDYGYTF. Written as DNA, the CDR3 is TGTGCCAGCAGCCAGATGGCGGGAATCGACTATGGCTACACCTTC.

Many counts were recorded for this clone. This chain links TRBV20-1 with TRBJ2-5, with a tentative D call TRBD2 (6 bases). V shed 2 bases and J shed 0 bases, with 10 bases lying between them. There are 14 residues in the CDR3. The germline CDR1 and CDR2 sequences are DFQATT and SNEGSKA (reference sequence). DNA for the CDR3: TGCAGTGCTAGATACCGGGACTACCAAGAGACCCAGTACTTC. It is translated as CSARYRDYQETQYF.

This clone was counted only a few times. The rearrangement links TRBV12-3 or TRBV12-4 to TRBJ2-7; D is uncertain. Trimming removed 6 bases from V and 6 bases from J, with 12 bases in between. CDR3 size: 12 residues. The CDR3 is CASSRDVGEQYF. The CDR3 nucleotides are TGTGCCAGCAGCCGAGACGTCGGCGAGCAGTACTTC.

This rearrangement joins TRBV5-1 to TRBJ2-1; a weak D match, TRBD2 (6 bases). The CDR3 length is 16 residues. Germline loops: CDR1 SGHRS, CDR2 YFSETQ. The V and J ends lost 1 base and 8 bases respectively, with 19 bases between them. CDR3 amino acids: CASSLRQLGREDEQFF. The CDR3, as DNA: TGCGCCAGCAGCTTGCGACAGCTCGGGAGAGAGGATGAGCAGTTCTTC.

This clone has just a few counts. The V and J genes are TRBV24-1 and TRBJ2-1, with D perhaps matching TRBD1 (6 bases). The germline CDR1 and CDR2 sequences are KGHDR and SFDVKD. There are 16 residues in the CDR3. Trimming left V 5 bases short and J 2 bases short, with 15 bases between. This chain's CDR3 is CATSASAGVPYNEQFF. The CDR3 nucleotides are TGTGCCACCAGTGCCAGCGCAGGGGTTCCCTACAATGAGCAGTTCTTC.

The chain carries TRBV4-1 and TRBJ1-2; a possible D gene is TRBD1 (5 bases). The V end was cut by 4 bases, the J end by 6 bases, with 15 bases between. This CDR3 contains 14 residues. Germline CDR1 reads MGHRA; CDR2 reads YSYEKL. Written as DNA, the CDR3 is TGCGCCAGCAGCCTACGACGAGGGGCTGATGGCTACACCTTC. It encodes CASSLRRGADGYTF.

DNA of the CDR3: TGCGCCAGCAGCCAAGGACACTCTGGGGCCAACGTCCTGACTTTC. It codes for CASSQGHSGANVLTF. This sequence joins TRBV4-1 and TRBJ2-6; no definite D call. Per germline, CDR1 MGHRA and CDR2 YSYEKL. V gave up 1 base and J gave up 0 bases, with 4 bases separating them. This CDR3 spans 15 amino acids.

This clone was picked up many times. With a much larger clone just one base away, this may be a read error. The sample contains more than one DNA sequence encoding this CDR3. This chain uses TRBV11-1 with TRBJ2-1, with 9 bases fitting TRBD2. CDR1 and CDR2 (germline): SGHAT, FQDESV (reference sequence). This CDR3 comprises 15 residues. V shed 1 base and J 9 bases; nucleotides not matched to a gene: 7. CDR3 sequence (DNA): TGTGCCAGCAGCTTAGGGCTAGCGGGGTATATTGAGCAGTTCTTC. Translating gives CASSLGLAGYIEQFF.

This clone was seen at least ten times. The rearrangement uses TRBV7-3 and TRBJ1-2; possibly TRBD1 for D (6 bases). The germline V gene encodes CDR1 SGHTA and CDR2 FQGTGA. CDR3 size: 14 residues. Trimming removed 2 bases at V and 6 bases at J, with 13 bases between. The DNA of the CDR3 is TGTGCCAGCAGCTTAGGTGACAGGTTGGATGGCTACACCTTC. Amino acid sequence: CASSLGDRLDGYTF. Using reference TRBV7-3 and TRBJ1-2 for the parts outside the CDR3, the full variable domain is GAGVSQTPSNKVTEKGKYVELRCDPISGHTALYWYRQSLGQGPEFLIYFQGTGAADDSGLPNDRFFAVRPEGSVSTLKIQRTERGDSAVYLCASSLGDRLDGYTFGSGTRLTVV.

The sample holds a few counts of this clone. V and J are TRBV27 and TRBJ2-7; D is perhaps TRBD1 or TRBD2 (5 bases each). Trimming left V 6 bases short and J 3 bases short, with 18 bases between. This CDR3 has 15 residues. The V gene's germline CDR1 is MNHEY and CDR2 SMNVEV (reference sequence). This CDR3 reads CASRPGRNSFYEQYF. The CDR3 nucleotides read TGTGCCAGCAGGCCGGGACGCAACTCGTTCTACGAGCAGTACTTC.

Note on this clone: A much bigger clone sits one base away, suggesting this may be a read error. The rearrangement links TRBV29-1 to TRBJ2-1; D perhaps matches TRBD2 (5 bases). V was clipped by 5 bases and J by 9 bases, with 17 bases between them. Germline-derived CDR1 and CDR2 are SQVTM and ANQGSEA. The CDR3 runs 13 residues. CDR3 loop: CSVRADFLGEQFF. In DNA, the CDR3 is TGCAGCGTTAGGGCGGACTTTCTGGGTGAGCAGTTCTTC.

This clone has a count of ten or more. CDR3 DNA: TGTGCCAGCAGCTTAGAACGAAACTACGAGCAGTACTTC. It yields the protein CASSLERNYEQYF. The chain joins TRBV7-9 to TRBJ2-7; no firm D call. V was clipped by 1 base and J by 3 bases, with 7 bases between them. Looked up from germline, CDR1 is SEHNR and CDR2 is FQNEAQ (reference sequence). CDR3 size: 13 residues.

The J gene is TRBJ2-7, the V gene TRBV6-2 or TRBV6-3; no clear D. With 3 bases removed from V and 5 bases from J, the gap between germline ends came to 14 bases. Germline lookup yields CDR1 MNHEY and CDR2 SVGEGT. The CDR3 spans 14 residues. The CDR3 here is CASSYRQAANEQYF. CDR3 in DNA: TGTGCCAGCAGTTATCGCCAGGCCGCCAACGAGCAGTACTTC.

This clone has a single count. No conserved phenylalanine or tryptophan is present at the end of the CDR3, so a read error is the likely explanation. The DNA is omitted, as the CDR3 cannot be located on it reliably, and the CDR3 follows TCRdb's listing. The chain recombines TRBV30 with TRBJ1-4; the table's D call, TRBD1, has no DNA check behind it. CDR1 is GTSNPN, CDR2 SVGIG, per germline (reference sequence). Inclusive of both ends, the CDR3 amounts to 13 amino acids. CDR3 sequence reads: CAWDRYRGEKLFL.

V is TRBV3-1 and J is TRBJ1-2; D unclear. Germline values: CDR1 LGHDT, CDR2 YNNKEL (reference sequence). The CDR3 contains 15 residues. Between the trimmed V and J ends, which lost 3 bases and 4 bases, there was a span of 15 bases. CDR3 coding DNA: TGTGCCAGCAGCCATTCAGCGGGGTTGGGCTATGGCTACACCTTC. Encoded protein: CASSHSAGLGYGYTF.

This clone has ten or more counts. This chain uses TRBV19 with TRBJ2-2, with 8 positions matching TRBD1. Germline V gives CDR1 LNHDA, CDR2 SQIVND (reference sequence). The CDR3 is 14 amino acids. The V and J ends lost 4 bases and 5 bases, in that order; junction bases with no gene match: 3. CDR3 amino acids: CASSRDRWTGELFF. Here the CDR3 DNA reads TGTGCCAGTAGTAGGGACAGGTGGACCGGGGAGCTGTTTTTT.

V and J are TRBV6-1 and TRBJ2-7, with D tentatively TRBD1 (5 bases). Trimming pared 0 bases from V and 2 bases from J, leaving 11 bases between. Germline V gene sequence: CDR1 MNHNS, CDR2 SASEGT. The CDR3 totals 15 residues. CDR3 protein: CASSEAWGRTYEQYF. In nucleotides, the CDR3 is TGTGCCAGCAGTGAAGCGTGGGGCCGGACCTACGAGCAGTACTTC.

The chain links TRBV9 to TRBJ2-7; perhaps TRBD1 as D (6 bases). Germline V gene sequence: CDR1 SGDLS, CDR2 YYNGEE. V lost 0 bases, J lost 0 bases, and 10 bases lay in between. The CDR3 totals 15 residues. CDR3: CASSVEWTDSYEQYF. The CDR3 DNA reads TGTGCCAGCAGCGTAGAGTGGACAGACTCCTACGAGCAGTACTTC.